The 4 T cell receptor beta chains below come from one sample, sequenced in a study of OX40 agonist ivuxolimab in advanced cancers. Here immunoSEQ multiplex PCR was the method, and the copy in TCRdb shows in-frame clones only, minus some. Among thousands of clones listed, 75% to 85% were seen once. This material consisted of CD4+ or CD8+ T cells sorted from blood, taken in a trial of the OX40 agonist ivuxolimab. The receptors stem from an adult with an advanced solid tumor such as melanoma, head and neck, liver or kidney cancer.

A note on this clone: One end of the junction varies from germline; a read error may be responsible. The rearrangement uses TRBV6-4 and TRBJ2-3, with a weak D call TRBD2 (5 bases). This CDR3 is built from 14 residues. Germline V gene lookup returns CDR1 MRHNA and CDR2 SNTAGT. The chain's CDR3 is CTSSEAGGADTQYF. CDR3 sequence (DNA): TGTACCAGCAGTGAGGCGGGTGGAGCAGATACGCAGTATTTT.

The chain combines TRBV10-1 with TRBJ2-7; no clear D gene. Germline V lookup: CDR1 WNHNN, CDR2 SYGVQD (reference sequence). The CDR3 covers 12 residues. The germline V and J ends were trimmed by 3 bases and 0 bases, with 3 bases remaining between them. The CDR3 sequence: CASSETSYEQYF. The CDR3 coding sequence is TGCGCCAGCAGTGAAACCTCCTACGAGCAGTACTTC.

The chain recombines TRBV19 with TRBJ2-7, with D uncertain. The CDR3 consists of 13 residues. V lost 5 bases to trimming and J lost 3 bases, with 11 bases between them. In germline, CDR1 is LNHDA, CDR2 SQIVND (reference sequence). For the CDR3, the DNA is TGTGCCAGTAGTCCCCAGAACAGCTACGAGCAGTACTTC. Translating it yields CASSPQNSYEQYF.

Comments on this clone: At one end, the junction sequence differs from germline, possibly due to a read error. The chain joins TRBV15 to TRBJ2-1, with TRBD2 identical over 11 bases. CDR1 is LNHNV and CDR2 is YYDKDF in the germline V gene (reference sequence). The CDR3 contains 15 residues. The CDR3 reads CATSRDLGLAAIRLF. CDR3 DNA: TGTGCCACCAGCAGAGATCTGGGACTAGCGGCCATCCGTCTCTTC.